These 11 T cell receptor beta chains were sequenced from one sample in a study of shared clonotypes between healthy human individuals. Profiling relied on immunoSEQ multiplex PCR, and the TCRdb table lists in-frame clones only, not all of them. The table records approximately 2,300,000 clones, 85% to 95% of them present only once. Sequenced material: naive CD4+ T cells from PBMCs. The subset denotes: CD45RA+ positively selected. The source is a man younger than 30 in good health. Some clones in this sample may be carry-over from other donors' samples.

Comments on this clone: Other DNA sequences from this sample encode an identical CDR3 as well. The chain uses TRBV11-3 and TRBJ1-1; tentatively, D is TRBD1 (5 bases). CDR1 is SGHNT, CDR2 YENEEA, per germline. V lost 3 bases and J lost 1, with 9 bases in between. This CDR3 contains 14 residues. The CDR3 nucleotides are TGTGCCAGCAGCTTCTCCGGGACGAACACTGAAGCTTTCTTT. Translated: CASSFSGTNTEAFF.

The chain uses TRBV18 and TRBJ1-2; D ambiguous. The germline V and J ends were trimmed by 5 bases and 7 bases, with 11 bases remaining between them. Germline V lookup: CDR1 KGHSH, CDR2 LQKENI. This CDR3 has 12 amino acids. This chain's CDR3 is CASSSEGGGYTF. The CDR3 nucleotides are TGTGCCAGCTCATCGGAGGGAGGTGGCTACACCTTC.

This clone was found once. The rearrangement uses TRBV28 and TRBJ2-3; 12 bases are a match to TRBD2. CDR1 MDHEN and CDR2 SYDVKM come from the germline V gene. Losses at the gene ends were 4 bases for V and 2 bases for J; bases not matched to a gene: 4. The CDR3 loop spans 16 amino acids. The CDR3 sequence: CASSSWTSGNTDTQYF. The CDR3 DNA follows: TGTGCCAGCAGTTCCTGGACTAGCGGGAACACAGATACGCAGTATTTT.

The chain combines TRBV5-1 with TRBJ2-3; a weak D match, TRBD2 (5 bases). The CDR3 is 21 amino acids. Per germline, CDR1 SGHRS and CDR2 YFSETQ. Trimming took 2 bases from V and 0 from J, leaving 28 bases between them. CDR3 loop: CASSFSGSLLVSSLSTDTQYF. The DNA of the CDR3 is TGCGCCAGCAGCTTTTCGGGATCCCTCCTAGTTAGCTCACTTAGCACAGATACGCAGTATTTT.

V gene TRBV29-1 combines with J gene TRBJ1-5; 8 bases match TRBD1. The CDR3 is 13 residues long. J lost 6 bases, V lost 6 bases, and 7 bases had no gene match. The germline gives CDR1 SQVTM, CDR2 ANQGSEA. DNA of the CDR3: TGCAGCGTAGGAGACAGGGGCCGTCAGCCCCAGCATTTT. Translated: CSVGDRGRQPQHF.

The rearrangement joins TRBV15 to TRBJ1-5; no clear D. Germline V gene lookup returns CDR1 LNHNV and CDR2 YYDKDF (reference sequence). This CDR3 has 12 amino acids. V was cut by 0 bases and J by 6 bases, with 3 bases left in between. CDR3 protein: CATSREAQPQHF. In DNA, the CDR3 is TGTGCCACCAGCAGAGAGGCTCAGCCCCAGCATTTT.

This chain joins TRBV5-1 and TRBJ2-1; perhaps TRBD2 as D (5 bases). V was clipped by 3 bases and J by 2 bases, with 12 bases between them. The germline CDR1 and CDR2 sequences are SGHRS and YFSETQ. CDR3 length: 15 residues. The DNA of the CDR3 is TGCGCCAGCAGCTCGGGAACCTTGGCCTACAATGAGCAGTTCTTC. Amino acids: CASSSGTLAYNEQFF.

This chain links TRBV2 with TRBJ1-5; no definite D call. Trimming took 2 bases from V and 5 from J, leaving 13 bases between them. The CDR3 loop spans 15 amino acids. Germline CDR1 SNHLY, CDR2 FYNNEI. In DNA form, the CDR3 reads TGTGCCAGCAGTGAAAAGCCTGCGGGCTATCAGCCCCAGCATTTT. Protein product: CASSEKPAGYQPQHF.

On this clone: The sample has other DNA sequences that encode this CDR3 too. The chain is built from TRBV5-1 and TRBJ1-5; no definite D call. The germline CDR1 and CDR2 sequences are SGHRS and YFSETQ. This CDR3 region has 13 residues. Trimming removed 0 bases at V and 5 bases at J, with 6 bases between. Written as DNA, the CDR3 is TGCGCCAGCAGCTTGGAGCCTCATCAGCCCCAGCATTTT. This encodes CASSLEPHQPQHF.

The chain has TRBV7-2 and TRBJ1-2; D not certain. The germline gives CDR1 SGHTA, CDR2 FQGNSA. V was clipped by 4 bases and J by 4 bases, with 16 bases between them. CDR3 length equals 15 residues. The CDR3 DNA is TGTGCCAGCAGCTCCTCGGTCGGGTCAGGCTATGGCTACACCTTC. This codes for CASSSSVGSGYGYTF.

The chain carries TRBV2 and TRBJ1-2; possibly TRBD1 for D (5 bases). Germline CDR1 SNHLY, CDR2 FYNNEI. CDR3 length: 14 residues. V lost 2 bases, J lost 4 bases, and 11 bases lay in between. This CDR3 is CASSETGRTYGYTF. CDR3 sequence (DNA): TGTGCCAGCAGTGAAACGGGACGGACCTATGGCTACACCTTC.